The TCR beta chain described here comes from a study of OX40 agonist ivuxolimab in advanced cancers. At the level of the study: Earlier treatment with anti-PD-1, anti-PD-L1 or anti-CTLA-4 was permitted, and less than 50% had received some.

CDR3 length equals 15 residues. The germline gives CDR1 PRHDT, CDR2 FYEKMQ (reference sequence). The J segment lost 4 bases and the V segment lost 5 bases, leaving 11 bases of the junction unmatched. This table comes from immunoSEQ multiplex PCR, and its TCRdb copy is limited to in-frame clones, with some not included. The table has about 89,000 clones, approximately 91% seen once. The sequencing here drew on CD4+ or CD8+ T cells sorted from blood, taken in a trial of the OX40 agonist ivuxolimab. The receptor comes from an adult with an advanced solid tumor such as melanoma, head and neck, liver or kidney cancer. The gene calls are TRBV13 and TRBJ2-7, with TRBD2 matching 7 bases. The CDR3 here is CASSRWRAGAYEQYF. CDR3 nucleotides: TGTGCCAGCAGCCGGTGGCGGGCGGGAGCGTACGAGCAGTACTTC.